A single sample is the source of the 27 T cell receptor beta chains below, sequenced in a study of identical twins. TCRdb processed the 5' RACE reads anew with MiXCR; each CDR3 protein has one entry. The sample holds 700,000 or so distinct CDR3 sequences, under 9% seen once. The same specimen was also included in a second study, on yellow fever vaccine responses in identical twins.

Material for sequencing was PBMCs. The receptor source for this set is a woman under 30 in good health.

The rearrangement joins TRBV20-1 to TRBJ2-7; 8 nucleotides match TRBD2. The germline V gene has CDR1 DFQATT and CDR2 SNEGSKA (reference sequence). The CDR3 is 16 amino acids. With V trimmed by 6 bases and J by 4 bases, 17 bases remained unmatched. CDR3 region: CSAPPIGAGVKYEQYF. The CDR3 coding sequence is TGCAGTGCCCCCCCGATTGGAGCGGGAGTAAAGTACGAGCAGTACTTC.

This clonotype was detected many times. The J gene is TRBJ2-1, the V gene TRBV9; D may be TRBD2 (5 bases). V was trimmed by 7 bases and J by 8 bases, leaving 13 bases between them. Germline values: CDR1 SGDLS, CDR2 YYNGEE. The CDR3 length is 12 residues. The CDR3 DNA is TGTGCCAGCGCGGGCCCTGGCGATGAGCAGTTCTTC. The encoded protein is CASAGPGDEQFF.

V usage is TRBV12-3 or TRBV12-4 and J usage is TRBJ2-6; D unresolved. The CDR3 consists of 16 residues. V lost 4 bases to trimming and J lost 1 base, with 11 bases between them. CDR3 region: CASSYSISSGANVLTF. CDR3 coding DNA: TGTGCCAGCAGTTATTCTATAAGTTCTGGGGCCAACGTCCTGACTTTC.

This clonotype was recorded a few times. V usage is TRBV3-1 and J usage is TRBJ2-2, with 8 bases that match TRBD1. Germline trimming cut 4 bases from V and 4 bases from J; bases unmatched to any gene: 8. The germline CDR1 and CDR2 sequences are LGHDT and YNNKEL (reference sequence). This CDR3 is built from 16 residues. The CDR3, as DNA: TGTGCCAGCAGCCCCCAGGGGGCGGGAAGCACCGGGGAGCTGTTTTTT. This gives the protein CASSPQGAGSTGELFF.

V usage is TRBV12-3 or TRBV12-4 and J usage is TRBJ2-2; 9 bases are shared with TRBD2. The CDR3 loop spans 19 amino acids. Trimming cost V 3 bases and J 1 base; bases outside gene matches: 12. For the CDR3, the DNA is TGTGCCAGCAGTTTGTTTGGGGGAGGACTAGCGAGGAACACCGGGGAGCTGTTTTTT. It encodes CASSLFGGGLARNTGELFF.

This clonotype was counted ten times or more. The chain is built from TRBV6-6 and TRBJ1-6; perhaps TRBD1 as D (6 bases). Per germline, CDR1 MNHNY and CDR2 SVGAGI (reference sequence). There are 13 residues in the CDR3. V lost 11 bases and J 6 bases, leaving 14 bases between the germline ends. This CDR3 is CAGGQGSNSPLHF. The CDR3 DNA is TGTGCCGGGGGCCAGGGTAGTAATTCACCCCTCCACTTT.

The sample holds many counts of this clonotype. The rearrangement uses TRBV9 and TRBJ2-1; TRBD2 aligns across 12 bases. The CDR3 has 15 amino acids. V gave up 1 base and J gave up 8 bases; unmatched junction bases: 4. Germline CDR1 SGDLS, CDR2 YYNGEE. The CDR3 nucleotides are TGTGCCAGCAGCGTAACCCTAGCGGGGGGGGATGAGCAGTTCTTC. Its protein is CASSVTLAGGDEQFF.

The V call is TRBV28, the J call TRBJ2-1; D is uncertain. V was cut by 2 bases and J by 3 bases, with 11 bases left in between. Germline CDR1 reads MDHEN; CDR2 reads SYDVKM. This CDR3 is 15 amino acids long. This CDR3 reads CASSLRIGFYNEQFF. As DNA, the CDR3 is TGTGCCAGCAGTTTAAGGATAGGTTTCTACAATGAGCAGTTCTTC.

The V gene is TRBV5-1, the J gene TRBJ2-7; possible D gene TRBD1, 7 bases. CDR3 size: 14 residues. The germline V and J ends were trimmed by 5 bases and 6 bases, with 18 bases remaining between them. CDR1 and CDR2 (germline): SGHRS, YFSETQ. For the CDR3, the DNA is TGCGCCAGCAGTATGGAGGGGGCCGGGGGCGAGCAGTACTTC. It is translated as CASSMEGAGGEQYF.

This clonotype was detected many times. J is TRBJ1-5 and V is TRBV12-3 or TRBV12-4; the D is unclear. Trimming stripped 5 bases from V and 3 bases from J, with 11 bases between. There are 14 residues in the CDR3. CDR3 sequence reads: CASSPGLVNQPQHF. CDR3 nucleotides: TGTGCCAGCAGTCCTGGATTGGTCAATCAGCCCCAGCATTTT.

This clonotype was seen more than once but under ten times. The CDR3 protein is CASRDTGIATDTQYF. CDR3 bases: TGTGCCAGCAGGGACACTGGCATTGCTACAGATACGCAGTATTTT. The chain has TRBV6-4 and TRBJ2-3; possible D gene TRBD1, 5 bases. Germline assignment: CDR1 MRHNA and CDR2 SNTAGT. The CDR3 spans 15 residues. V shed 6 bases and J shed 3 bases, with 16 bases lying between them.

This CDR3 reads CASSSRQITTGELFF. CDR3 coding DNA: TGTGCCAGCAGCTCCCGACAGATAACTACCGGGGAGCTGTTTTTT. The chain couples TRBV9 to TRBJ2-2; D possibly corresponds to TRBD1 (5 bases). There are 15 residues in the CDR3. Deletions cut 4 bases from V and 5 bases from J, with 15 bases between. Germline V gene lookup returns CDR1 SGDLS and CDR2 YYNGEE.

The V gene is TRBV4-3, the J gene TRBJ2-5, with 11 bases that match TRBD2. Germline lookup yields CDR1 LGHNA and CDR2 YSLEER. With 4 bases clipped from V and 0 bases from J, the junction kept 16 bases outside the gene matches. There are 20 residues in the CDR3. The CDR3 DNA follows: TGCGCCAGCAGCCGACAAGGCCCGAATCTAGCGGGAGGCTACCAAGAGACCCAGTACTTC. This sequence encodes CASSRQGPNLAGGYQETQYF.

This chain uses TRBV9 with TRBJ2-5; D gene ambiguous. Trimming removed 0 bases from V and 9 bases from J, with 9 bases in between. The CDR3 spans 12 residues. Germline-derived CDR1 and CDR2 are SGDLS and YYNGEE. In DNA form, the CDR3 reads TGTGCCAGCAGCGTAGGCCGCGAGGCCCAGTACTTC. This codes for CASSVGREAQYF. Combining the CDR3 with reference TRBV9 and TRBJ2-5 gives the whole variable domain DSGVTQTPKHLITATGQRVTLRCSPRSGDLSVYWYQQSLDQGLQFLIQYYNGEERAKGNILERFSAQQFPDLHSELNLSSLELGDSALYFCASSVGREAQYFGPGTRLLVL.

The chain carries TRBV7-3 and TRBJ2-3, with 8 bases fitting TRBD1. Trimming took 5 bases from V and 6 from J; bases not matched to a gene: 7. Germline CDR1 is SGHTA and CDR2 is FQGTGA. The CDR3 consists of 14 residues. The CDR3 DNA sequence: TGTGCCAGCAGCGTCGACAGGGGTACGGATACGCAGTATTTT. Translating it yields CASSVDRGTDTQYF. Based on the CDR3 plus reference TRBV7-3 and TRBJ2-3, the full variable domain is GAGVSQTPSNKVTEKGKYVELRCDPISGHTALYWYRQSLGQGPEFLIYFQGTGAADDSGLPNDRFFAVRPEGSVSTLKIQRTERGDSAVYLCASSVDRGTDTQYFGPGTRLTVL.

This clonotype was recorded at least ten times. The chain combines TRBV6-2 or TRBV6-3 with TRBJ1-2; tentative D call: TRBD1 (5 bases). Germline CDR1 is MNHEY and CDR2 is SVGEGT. Trimming stripped 0 bases from V and 4 bases from J, with 18 bases between. CDR3 length: 17 amino acids. The CDR3 DNA follows: TGTGCCAGCAGTTACTCCTCGGGACTCGAGCTGGGCTATGGCTACACCTTC. Translating it yields CASSYSSGLELGYGYTF.

The chain joins TRBV6-2 or TRBV6-3 to TRBJ2-2, with 10 bases lining up with TRBD1. J gave up 4 bases and V 8 bases, and 13 bases lay outside the gene matches. The CDR3 runs 17 residues. The germline gives CDR1 MNHEY, CDR2 SVGEGT. The chain's CDR3 is CASAPRGTGVFTGELFF. The CDR3 region has the DNA TGTGCCAGCGCCCCGAGAGGGACAGGGGTATTCACCGGGGAGCTGTTTTTT.

This clonotype has a handful of counts. This chain uses TRBV4-2 with TRBJ2-5, with D perhaps being TRBD1 or TRBD2 (5 bases each). CDR3 length equals 16 residues. The germline V and J ends were trimmed by 0 bases and 1 base, with 12 bases remaining between them. Germline CDR1 reads LGHNA; CDR2 reads YNFKEQ. CDR3 protein: CASSQENRGPQETQYF. The CDR3 DNA follows: TGTGCCAGCAGCCAAGAGAATCGGGGACCCCAAGAGACCCAGTACTTC.

This chain links TRBV6-5 with TRBJ2-2; 8 nucleotides align to TRBD2. The ends lost 3 bases at V and 1 base at J; junction bases unmatched: 10. Germline CDR1 MNHEY, CDR2 SVGAGI. This CDR3 has 18 amino acids. The CDR3 reads CASSYPAAGGRNTGELFF. CDR3 nucleotide sequence: TGTGCCAGCAGTTATCCGGCGGCGGGGGGACGGAACACCGGGGAGCTGTTTTTT.

This clonotype has just a few counts. V and J are TRBV28 and TRBJ1-6; D is uncertain. Germline lookup yields CDR1 MDHEN and CDR2 SYDVKM. V was clipped by 6 bases and J by 8 bases, with 11 bases between them. The CDR3 is made up of 13 amino acids. The CDR3 is CASRGHGDSPLHF. The CDR3 bases are TGTGCCAGCAGGGGCCATGGGGATTCACCCCTCCACTTT.

The V gene is TRBV5-6, the J gene TRBJ2-2, with D perhaps TRBD1 (5 bases). Trimming removed 4 bases from V and 8 bases from J, with 9 bases in between. Germline CDR1 is SGHDT and CDR2 is YYEEEE. This CDR3 is built from 12 residues. CDR3 nucleotide sequence: TGTGCCAGCAGCCCCCGACAGGGGGAGCTGTTTTTT. This translates into CASSPRQGELFF.

This clonotype was recorded a few times. J is TRBJ2-5 and V is TRBV12-5, with TRBD1 as a possible D gene (5 bases). V lost 6 bases and J lost 3, with 11 bases in between. The CDR3 length is 13 residues. Germline V gene lookup returns CDR1 LGHNT and CDR2 FRNRAP. CDR3 region: CASGTDIEETQYF. The CDR3 DNA reads TGTGCTAGTGGGACGGACATCGAAGAGACCCAGTACTTC.

This clonotype was detected ten times or more. The chain recombines TRBV12-3 or TRBV12-4 with TRBJ1-1, with D perhaps TRBD1 (6 bases). There are 14 residues in the CDR3. With 3 bases removed from V and 1 base from J, the gap between germline ends came to 9 bases. The CDR3 coding sequence is TGTGCCAGCAGTTTCTCGGGGGCGAACACTGAAGCTTTCTTT. Amino acid sequence: CASSFSGANTEAFF.

Many counts were recorded for this clonotype. V usage is TRBV12-3 or TRBV12-4 and J usage is TRBJ2-2; D is perhaps TRBD1 or TRBD2 (5 bases each). V gave up 7 bases and J gave up 1 base, with 10 bases separating them. The CDR3 is 14 residues long. CDR3 amino acids: CASNRDLNTGELFF. CDR3 DNA sequence: TGTGCCAGCAATCGGGACCTGAACACCGGGGAGCTGTTTTTT.

Worth noting for this clonotype: A read error may explain this, as a much larger clone is one base away. The J gene is TRBJ2-5, the V gene TRBV12-3 or TRBV12-4; 7 bases align to TRBD1. The CDR3 is 14 residues long. Germline trimming cut 5 bases from V and 4 bases from J; bases unmatched to any gene: 7. Written as DNA, the CDR3 is TGTGCCAGCAGTCCCGGGACAGCCCGAGAGACCCAGTACTTC. Translating it yields CASSPGTARETQYF.

This clonotype was observed a handful of times. The gene calls are TRBV20-1 and TRBJ2-2, with 7 bases matching TRBD1. The CDR3 consists of 15 residues. CDR1 and CDR2 from the germline V gene are DFQATT and SNEGSKA (reference sequence). Germline trimming cut 6 bases from V and 5 bases from J; bases unmatched to any gene: 12. The chain's CDR3 is CSAYDPGQRTGELFF. The CDR3 DNA follows: TGCAGTGCCTATGACCCGGGACAGAGAACCGGGGAGCTGTTTTTT.

This clonotype was picked up many times. This rearrangement joins TRBV7-6 to TRBJ2-1; 9 positions agree with TRBD1. Germline-derived CDR1 and CDR2 are SGHVS and FNYEAQ. This CDR3 has 18 amino acids. Losses at the gene ends were 3 bases for V and 6 bases for J; bases not matched to a gene: 15. The CDR3 loop is CASSLPQGAMSPSNEQFF. Written as DNA, the CDR3 is TGTGCCAGCAGCTTGCCACAGGGGGCAATGAGTCCCTCCAATGAGCAGTTCTTC.